A selection of T cell receptor beta chains follows, all from one sample in a study of CD4 T cells in relation to SARS-CoV-2 and coronaviruses. Data came from immunoSEQ multiplex PCR; TCRdb stores just in-frame clones and leaves some out. The profile shows about 65,000 clones, about 90% of them singletons. Sequencing input: memory CD4+ T cells from PBMCs. Receptor source: a human donor in good health. Each CDR3 is given without its conserved first and last residue. Size is omitted from some rows. Given values are once, few, many or a class for expanded clones.

CDR3 length	clone size	J gene	V gene	CDR3 protein
13	once	TRBJ1-6	TRBV6-5	ATADRSSYNSPLH
13	-	TRBJ1-4	TRBV29-1	SVPGGLATNEKLF
13	once	TRBJ1-1	TRBV2	ASSLEPQGVGEAF
12	once	TRBJ2-3	TRBV7-3	ASSRTGSTDTQY
13	-	TRBJ1-1	TRBV7-9	ASSSRGGPDTEAF
10	-	TRBJ2-5	TRBV7-2	ASSRDRETQY
13	-	TRBJ2-3	TRBV7-3	ASSLRGGRTDTQY
12	-	TRBJ2-3	TRBV30	AWSSRATGDTQY
9	-	TRBJ2-1	TRBV5-1	ASSLEGPEF
11	-	TRBJ2-3	TRBV3-1/TRBV3-2	ASSQGSEDTQY
15	-	TRBJ2-3	TRBV18	ASSPLGLAGTTDTQY
12	-	TRBJ2-5	TRBV5-1	ASSLLQEQETQY
13	-	TRBJ2-7	TRBV10-3	AISESASGGYEQY
13	-	TRBJ2-7	TRBV11-2	ASSISGPVFSEQY
15	-	TRBJ2-3	TRBV5-1	ASSLAGTGLSTDTQY
10	medium-sized	TRBJ1-5	TRBV5-8	ASTKAAQPQH
11	-	TRBJ2-7	TRBV5-1	ASSEGLAQGQY
10	-	TRBJ2-7	TRBV29-1	SGGTGDYEQY
11	-	TRBJ1-2	TRBV30	AWSVRRDYGYT
11	-	TRBJ2-5	TRBV12-3/TRBV12-4	ASKGTAAETQY
13	-	TRBJ2-7	TRBV23-1	ASSRPGGSSYEQY
15	-	TRBJ2-2	TRBV27	ASSLSGGGINTGELF
13	-	TRBJ1-4	TRBV5-1	ASSLARIPGEKLF
17	few	TRBJ2-7	TRBV6-1	ASSARPAPGQGFYYEQY
13	-	TRBJ2-5	TRBV30	AWRLGQGRWETQY
14	-	TRBJ2-1	TRBV7-3	ASSLMGQGAYNEQF
11	-	TRBJ1-2	TRBV6-5	ASGNPDRNGYT
13	-	TRBJ2-3	TRBV30	AWSVAGGGTDTQY
12	-	TRBJ1-2	TRBV9	ASSAGTGQGGYT
12	-	TRBJ2-5	TRBV18	ASSPSVTQETQY
11	-	TRBJ2-1	TRBV7-8	ASSLDRGGEQF
13	once	TRBJ1-1	TRBV5-1	ASSLLTGKNTEAF
13	-	TRBJ2-7	TRBV5-1	ASSSRTGDPYEQY
11	-	TRBJ2-7	TRBV7-2	ASSLDREDEQY
11	-	TRBJ1-1	TRBV11-2	ASSSREGGEAF
11	-	TRBJ1-2	TRBV4-1	ASSAQGDYGYT
11	-	TRBJ1-1	TRBV28	ASSLVIDTEAF
12	once	TRBJ1-1	TRBV5-1	ASSLAMGNTEAF
16	once	TRBJ2-5	TRBV5-1	ASSLNAPSGGIQETQY
10	few	TRBJ2-3	TRBV19	ASREGAGTQY
14	few	TRBJ2-2	TRBV9	ASSRADRGVPGELF
11	-	TRBJ1-5	TRBV5-4	ASSLDGNQPQH
11	-	TRBJ2-7	TRBV2	ASSDEVEDEQY
11	-	TRBJ2-3	TRBV12-3/TRBV12-4	ASTSDFRDTQY
11	-	TRBJ2-2	TRBV5-1	ASSGRGAGELF
13	-	TRBJ2-7	TRBV5-6	ASSLEQGGAYEQY
13	-	TRBJ2-3	TRBV7-2	ASSFAAGSTDTQY
12	-	TRBJ2-7	TRBV6-5	ASVPEGQAYEQY